These 29 T cell receptor beta chains share one sample of origin, sequenced in a study of T cells in Graves' hyperthyroidism and ophthalmopathy (dated by TCRdb to between 2018 and 2021). Receptor libraries were prepared by multiplex PCR. TCRdb records Illumina HiSeq 2000 as the sequencer. Amplification of TCR beta CDR3 regions was carried out from RNA transcripts. A first-round RT-PCR of the TCR CDR3 used the HTBI primer set with the Qiagen OneStep RT-PCR kit. The public reads were run again by TCRdb, first through fastp at Q25 and then through MiXCR, and only productive beta chains were kept. Each record represents a unique CDR3 protein, reported with the most common genes and DNA among its rows. The table for this sample lists a few hundred thousand distinct CDR3 sequences; 15% to 18% of them were counted only once. The ten largest clones represent 7.3% of the sample. Input material: blood. Source of these receptors: a woman aged 30 to 39 with Graves' hyperthyroidism.

This clonotype was counted between two and nine times. The J gene is TRBJ2-1, the V gene TRBV20-1, with TRBD1 matching 7 bases. Germline trimming cut 5 bases from V and 0 bases from J; bases unmatched to any gene: 4. The germline CDR1 and CDR2 sequences are DFQATT and SNEGSKA (reference sequence). The CDR3 has 14 amino acids. This CDR3 is CSADRVNSYNEQFF. The CDR3 bases are TGCAGTGCTGACAGGGTCAACTCCTACAATGAGCAGTTCTTC.

The chain uses TRBV11-2 and TRBJ2-1; D might be TRBD1 (6 bases). V lost 3 bases and J lost 2, with 11 bases in between. Germline V gene data show CDR1 as SGHAT and CDR2 as FQNNGV. The CDR3 contains 15 residues. The CDR3 DNA is TGTGCCAGCAGCTTGAACAGGGATACCTACAATGAGCAGTTCTTC. It codes for CASSLNRDTYNEQFF.

This clonotype was seen more than once but under ten times. The chain employs TRBV5-6 and TRBJ1-2; D may be TRBD1 (6 bases). Trimming shortened V by 5 bases and J by 6 bases, and 14 bases separated the two germline ends. Germline V gives CDR1 SGHDT, CDR2 YYEEEE. The CDR3 contains 13 residues. The CDR3 loop is CASSPTGINGYTF. CDR3 DNA: TGTGCCAGCAGTCCAACAGGGATTAATGGCTACACCTTC.

The genes are TRBV18 and TRBJ1-3; the D is unclear. The CDR3 runs to 15 residues. V was clipped by 2 bases and J by 0 bases, with 8 bases between them. Germline V gene sequence: CDR1 KGHSH, CDR2 LQKENI. DNA for the CDR3: TGTGCCAGCTCACCATCGGGCAGCTCTGGAAACACCATATATTTT. It encodes CASSPSGSSGNTIYF.

This clonotype was counted at least ten times. The CDR3 coding sequence is TGCGCCAGCAGCTTGGACGGGGGGGAATACAATGAGCAGTTCTTC. This gives the protein CASSLDGGEYNEQFF. V and J are TRBV5-1 and TRBJ2-1; 8 bases match TRBD2. The germline V gene has CDR1 SGHRS and CDR2 YFSETQ. The J segment lost 4 bases and the V segment lost 0 bases, leaving 3 bases of the junction unmatched. The CDR3 contains 15 residues. The complete variable domain, with remaining parts taken from reference TRBV5-1 and TRBJ2-1, reads KAGVTQTPRYLIKTRGQQVTLSCSPISGHRSVSWYQQTPGQGLQFLFEYFSETQRNKGNFPGRFSGRQFSNSRSEMNVSTLELGDSALYLCASSLDGGEYNEQFFGPGTRLTVL.

This clonotype was seen repeatedly, ten times or more. The J gene is TRBJ2-1, the V gene TRBV24-1; D not certain. V was clipped by 0 bases and J by 6 bases, with 8 bases between them. The germline gives CDR1 KGHDR, CDR2 SFDVKD. The CDR3 runs to 14 residues. CDR3 protein: CATSDLQSGNEQFF. In nucleotides, the CDR3 is TGTGCCACCAGTGATTTGCAGAGTGGCAATGAGCAGTTCTTC.

This clonotype occurred many times. J is TRBJ2-7 and V is TRBV20-1; the D gene is possibly TRBD1 (5 bases). V lost 6 bases and J lost 4, with 16 bases in between. Germline V gives CDR1 DFQATT, CDR2 SNEGSKA (reference sequence). CDR3 length: 13 amino acids. CDR3 sequence reads: CSAKGISLYEQYF. CDR3 bases: TGCAGTGCCAAGGGGATTTCCCTATACGAGCAGTACTTC.

The sample holds many counts of this clonotype. This chain connects TRBV5-1 to TRBJ2-7; 7 bases line up with TRBD1. Germline CDR1 is SGHRS and CDR2 is YFSETQ. This CDR3 is 16 amino acids long. Trimming at V came to 4 bases and at J to 0 bases, leaving 10 bases not matched to a gene. CDR3 in DNA: TGCGCCAGCAGCGCGCTAAGGACAGGAGCCTCCTACGAGCAGTACTTC. Its protein is CASSALRTGASYEQYF.

At least ten counts were recorded for this clonotype. The gene calls are TRBV30 and TRBJ1-1, with 7 bases identical to TRBD1. Germline assignment: CDR1 GTSNPN and CDR2 SVGIG (reference sequence). The CDR3 is 15 amino acids. V shed 0 bases, J shed 5 bases, and the junction held 9 bases outside the gene matches. The DNA for the CDR3 is TGTGCCTGGAGTGTTCCCAGGGGGGCTAAAACTGAAGCTTTCTTT. As protein: CAWSVPRGAKTEAFF.

This clonotype appeared a few times. The chain combines TRBV4-1 with TRBJ2-7; the D gene is possibly TRBD2 (7 bases). Trimming pared 3 bases from V and 3 bases from J, leaving 12 bases between. Germline V gives CDR1 MGHRA, CDR2 YSYEKL. The CDR3 is 14 amino acids. CDR3 region: CASSQGEGDYEQYF. As DNA, the CDR3 is TGCGCCAGCAGCCAGGGGGAGGGGGACTACGAGCAGTACTTC.

This clonotype was seen only once. The V gene is TRBV28, the J gene TRBJ2-3; D remains unclear. This CDR3 contains 14 residues. V was trimmed by 6 bases and J by 3 bases, leaving 13 bases between them. CDR1 and CDR2 (germline): MDHEN, SYDVKM. The CDR3 bases are TGTGCCAGCAGCTTAGACAAGAAAACAGATACGCAGTATTTT. Protein sequence: CASSLDKKTDTQYF.

This clonotype has ten or more counts. The gene calls are TRBV10-3 and TRBJ1-1, with a weak D call TRBD1 (6 bases). The V end lost 6 bases, the J end lost 3 bases, and 14 bases lay between the germline ends. Germline-derived CDR1 and CDR2 are ENHRY and SYGVKD. The CDR3 extends over 14 amino acids. The CDR3 sequence is CAIRTQGPYTEAFF. The CDR3 DNA reads TGTGCCATCAGGACTCAGGGGCCCTACACTGAAGCTTTCTTT.

Comment on this clonotype: This may arise from a read error, as a much more abundant clone is one base away. The V gene is TRBV3-1, the J gene TRBJ1-3, with D unclear. Germline-derived CDR1 and CDR2 are LGHDT and YNNKEL (reference sequence). This CDR3 has 12 residues. In nucleotides, the CDR3 is TGTGCCGGCAGCCAAGCCCGAAACACCATATATTTT. The encoded protein is CAGSQARNTIYF.

Ten or more counts support this clonotype. This chain links TRBV27 with TRBJ1-2; D is unresolved. Trimming left V 2 bases short and J 1 base short, with 5 bases between. Germline CDR1 is MNHEY and CDR2 is SMNVEV (reference sequence). The CDR3 is 13 amino acids. The CDR3 bases are TGTGCCAGCAGTTTAAACAGTAACTATGGCTACACCTTC. Translated: CASSLNSNYGYTF.

This clonotype was detected many times. The J gene is TRBJ2-3, the V gene TRBV5-1; 7 nucleotides agree with TRBD1. The ends lost 0 bases at V and 1 base at J; junction bases unmatched: 5. The CDR3 consists of 16 residues. Germline V lookup: CDR1 SGHRS, CDR2 YFSETQ. The CDR3 nucleotides are TGCGCCAGCAGCTTGGTAGGGGGCGCCGGCACAGATACGCAGTATTTT. It is translated as CASSLVGGAGTDTQYF.

This clonotype was recorded many times. V gene TRBV29-1 combines with J gene TRBJ2-2; D unclear. Looked up from germline, CDR1 is SQVTM and CDR2 is ANQGSEA. The CDR3 is 12 amino acids. The V end was cut by 3 bases, the J end by 6 bases, with 8 bases between. This CDR3 is CSVERQSGELFF. The CDR3 bases are TGCAGCGTTGAGCGCCAGTCCGGGGAGCTGTTTTTT.

This clonotype showed up many times. This sequence joins TRBV7-9 and TRBJ2-7; 12 positions match TRBD1. Looked up from germline, CDR1 is SEHNR and CDR2 is FQNEAQ (reference sequence). There are 15 residues in the CDR3. V shed 1 base and J 5 bases; nucleotides not matched to a gene: 3. The CDR3 bases are TGTGCCAGCAGCTTAGACGGGACAGGGGGCGACGAGCAGTACTTC. Protein sequence: CASSLDGTGGDEQYF.

The table lists this clonotype with a few counts. The chain combines TRBV28 with TRBJ1-1; D is ambiguous. This CDR3 has 14 amino acids. V lost 6 bases and J 3 bases, leaving 14 bases between the germline ends. In germline, CDR1 is MDHEN, CDR2 SYDVKM. The CDR3 spells CASRHPVSDTEAFF. The CDR3 DNA reads TGTGCCAGCAGGCACCCGGTTTCGGACACTGAAGCTTTCTTT. The whole variable domain, filled in from reference TRBV28 and TRBJ1-1, reads DVKVTQSSRYLVKRTGEKVFLECVQDMDHENMFWYRQDPGLGLRLIYFSYDVKMKEKGDIPEGYSVSREKKERFSLILESASTNQTSMYLCASRHPVSDTEAFFGQGTRLTVV.

This clonotype was detected a few times. The V call is TRBV2, the J call TRBJ1-4; 8 bases map to TRBD1. The V gene's germline CDR1 is SNHLY and CDR2 FYNNEI. This CDR3 has 15 amino acids. V was clipped by 2 bases and J by 7 bases; unmatched bases: 6. The CDR3 DNA follows: TGTGCCAGCAGTGAAACCACAGGGGGGGGTGAAAAACTGTTTTTT. This sequence encodes CASSETTGGGEKLFF.

This clonotype showed up many times. The V gene is TRBV20-1, the J gene TRBJ2-3; D is unresolved. The V gene lost 3 bases and the J gene lost 5 bases, with 12 bases spanning the gap. The CDR3 length is 13 residues. The germline CDR1 and CDR2 sequences are DFQATT and SNEGSKA (reference sequence). The CDR3 bases are TGCAGTGCTAGGACCCCGGGTATAGATACGCAGTATTTT. It codes for CSARTPGIDTQYF.

Note on this clonotype: This sequence may be a read error, since a much larger clone differs from it by one base. The rearrangement links TRBV28 to TRBJ2-7; TRBD2 is a possible D gene (7 bases). The germline gives CDR1 MDHEN, CDR2 SYDVKM. The CDR3 has 17 residues. Trimming took off 2 bases at V and 6 bases at J, with 23 bases between the two ends. The CDR3 spells CASSLPLGAGADREQYF. The CDR3 DNA sequence: TGTGCCAGCAGTTTACCCTTGGGGGCGGGAGCCGATCGCGAGCAGTACTTC.

About this clonotype itself: Sequence at one end of the junction differs from germline and may be a read error. The chain combines TRBV4-3 with TRBJ1-3; D possibly corresponds to TRBD1 (6 bases). Per germline, CDR1 LGHNA and CDR2 YSLEER. This CDR3 spans 17 amino acids. The CDR3 loop is CASSQDVPGAAGDTIYF. The CDR3 DNA follows: TGCGCCAGCAGCCAAGATGTCCCGGGGGCGGCTGGAGACACCATATATTTT.

This clonotype was picked up many times. The CDR3 spells CSVASLLGQPQHF. CDR3 in DNA: TGCAGCGTTGCGTCACTGCTGGGGCAGCCCCAGCATTTT. The genes are TRBV29-1 and TRBJ1-5; D gene uncertain. This CDR3 is built from 13 residues. Per germline, CDR1 SQVTM and CDR2 ANQGSEA. Trimming took 4 bases from V and 7 from J, leaving 14 bases between them.

This clonotype appeared a single time. The junction does not match germline at one end; this may be a read error. V is TRBV10-3 and J is TRBJ1-2; TRBD1 matches at 10 bases. Germline lookup yields CDR1 ENHRY and CDR2 SYGVKD. CDR3 length: 15 amino acids. CDR3 in amino acids: CAVSVDRGRNYGYTF. For the CDR3, the DNA is TGTGCCGTCAGTGTCGACAGGGGGCGAAACTATGGCTACACCTTC.

The chain links TRBV27 to TRBJ1-4; 9 bases fit TRBD1. Germline CDR1 MNHEY, CDR2 SMNVEV (reference sequence). CDR3 length equals 15 residues. V shed 5 bases, J shed 8 bases, and the junction held 9 bases outside the gene matches. The CDR3 bases are TGTGCCAGCAGTGAACAGGGGGCGGCGGGGGAAAAACTGTTTTTT. Its translation: CASSEQGAAGEKLFF.

This clonotype appeared a single time. A read error may explain this, as a much larger clone is one base away. The CDR3 ends on some other residue instead of the conserved phenylalanine or tryptophan, so this is likely a read error. This sequence joins TRBV28 and TRBJ1-1; tentative D call: TRBD1 (6 bases). In germline, CDR1 is MDHEN, CDR2 SYDVKM. This CDR3 is built from 13 residues. V dropped 6 bases and J dropped 5 bases, with 13 bases sitting between them. The CDR3 DNA is TGTGCCAGCAGCAGGGGACATTGGACTGAAGCTTTCCTT. This sequence encodes CASSRGHWTEAFL.

This clonotype was found many times. The chain employs TRBV6-5 and TRBJ2-7; 8 nucleotides agree with TRBD1. This CDR3 contains 15 residues. Germline trimming cut 2 bases from V and 2 bases from J; bases unmatched to any gene: 5. CDR1 is MNHEY and CDR2 is SVGAGI in the germline V gene. CDR3 coding DNA: TGTGCCAGCAGTTACCTGGGACAGGACCCCTACGAGCAGTACTTC. Protein sequence: CASSYLGQDPYEQYF.

This clonotype was counted ten times or more. The chain carries TRBV11-2 and TRBJ1-1, with D perhaps matching TRBD1 (5 bases). In germline, CDR1 is SGHAT, CDR2 FQNNGV. The V end was cut by 0 bases, the J end by 8 bases, with 16 bases between. The CDR3 loop spans 15 amino acids. CDR3: CASSLERGRVWEAFF. Here the CDR3 DNA reads TGTGCCAGCAGCTTAGAAAGGGGCCGCGTATGGGAAGCTTTCTTT. The variable domain in full, with the rest retrieved from reference TRBV11-2 and TRBJ1-1, is EAGVAQSPRYKIIEKRQSVAFWCNPISGHATLYWYQQILGQGPKLLIQFQNNGVVDDSQLPKDRFSAERLKGVDSTLKIQPAKLEDSAVYLCASSLERGRVWEAFFGQGTRLTVV.

This clonotype was seen only a few times. The genes are TRBV19 and TRBJ2-7, with TRBD1 matching 10 bases. J gave up 4 bases and V 4 bases, and 7 bases lay outside the gene matches. CDR1 is LNHDA and CDR2 is SQIVND in the germline V gene (reference sequence). This CDR3 comprises 15 residues. The CDR3 DNA is TGTGCCAGTAGTACGCGACAGGGGGCTGGATACGAGCAGTACTTC. Translating gives CASSTRQGAGYEQYF.